Listed below are T cell receptor beta chains from one sample, sequenced in a study of blood T cell repertoires in COVID-19. Produced via immunoSEQ multiplex PCR; TCRdb's table is partial and in-frame only. The profile shows about 220,000 clones, about nine tenths of them singletons. Sample: PBMCs or T cells enriched from blood (not recorded which). These receptors were collected from a woman in her twenties or thirties with acute COVID-19. Both conserved end residues are part of each CDR3. Fields, in order: J gene, CDR3 length, V gene, CDR3 protein.

J gene: TRBJ1-6; CDR3 length: 14; V gene: TRBV13; CDR3 protein: CASSLEGLVSPLHF
J gene: TRBJ2-7; CDR3 length: 14; V gene: TRBV3-1/TRBV3-2; CDR3 protein: CASSQDISAYEQYF
J gene: TRBJ2-5; CDR3 length: 14; V gene: TRBV27; CDR3 protein: CASRKRDIQETQYF
J gene: TRBJ1-6; CDR3 length: 15; V gene: TRBV19; CDR3 protein: CASSIGRTGGSPLHF
J gene: TRBJ2-7; CDR3 length: 14; V gene: TRBV30; CDR3 protein: CAWRSWRGRNEQYF
J gene: TRBJ2-7; CDR3 length: 13; V gene: TRBV5-8; CDR3 protein: CASSLGSVYEQYF
J gene: TRBJ2-7; CDR3 length: 13; V gene: TRBV10-3; CDR3 protein: CAIRPGGSYEQYF
J gene: TRBJ1-1; CDR3 length: 14; V gene: TRBV6-5; CDR3 protein: CASRQGAVNTEAFF
J gene: TRBJ2-2; CDR3 length: 19; V gene: TRBV4-3; CDR3 protein: CASSQEPGLAGRSTGELFF
J gene: TRBJ2-3; CDR3 length: 15; V gene: TRBV11-3; CDR3 protein: CASTNTGRDTDTQYF
J gene: TRBJ1-2; CDR3 length: 14; V gene: TRBV6-5; CDR3 protein: CASRRLDRNYGYTF
J gene: TRBJ1-4; CDR3 length: 14; V gene: TRBV19; CDR3 protein: CASSRGRRDEKLFF
J gene: TRBJ1-2; CDR3 length: 12; V gene: TRBV10-3; CDR3 protein: CAIKQGTGGYTF
J gene: TRBJ1-1; CDR3 length: 14; V gene: TRBV4-1; CDR3 protein: CASSPVLSDTEAFF
J gene: TRBJ1-1; CDR3 length: 15; V gene: TRBV20-1; CDR3 protein: CSASQYLGSSSEAFF
J gene: TRBJ1-2; CDR3 length: 15; V gene: TRBV5-4; CDR3 protein: CASSSPGQAFYGYTF
J gene: TRBJ1-2; CDR3 length: 14; V gene: TRBV11-2; CDR3 protein: CAAGGPGRRYGYTF
J gene: TRBJ1-5; CDR3 length: 14; V gene: TRBV4-1; CDR3 protein: CASSQDGSREPQHF